This T cell receptor (beta chain) was recovered during a study of T cells expressing NK-cell markers. One entry per CDR3 protein, without DNA, is what TCRdb gives after re-calling the 5' RACE reads. Its table records some 410,000 distinct CDR3 sequences. Germline assignment: CDR1 MNHEY and CDR2 SMNVEV (reference sequence). CDR3 length equals 13 residues. The chain carries TRBV27 and TRBJ1-3; the D gene TCRdb calls, TRBD1, cannot be checked with no DNA. The sequence was obtained from a woman aged 18 to 69 in good health. The source material was blood T cells: a sorted CD56 or NKG2C T cell subset, CD4+ or CD8+ T cells, or bulk PBMC T cells (not recorded which). CDR3 sequence: CASSAGQGNTIYF.